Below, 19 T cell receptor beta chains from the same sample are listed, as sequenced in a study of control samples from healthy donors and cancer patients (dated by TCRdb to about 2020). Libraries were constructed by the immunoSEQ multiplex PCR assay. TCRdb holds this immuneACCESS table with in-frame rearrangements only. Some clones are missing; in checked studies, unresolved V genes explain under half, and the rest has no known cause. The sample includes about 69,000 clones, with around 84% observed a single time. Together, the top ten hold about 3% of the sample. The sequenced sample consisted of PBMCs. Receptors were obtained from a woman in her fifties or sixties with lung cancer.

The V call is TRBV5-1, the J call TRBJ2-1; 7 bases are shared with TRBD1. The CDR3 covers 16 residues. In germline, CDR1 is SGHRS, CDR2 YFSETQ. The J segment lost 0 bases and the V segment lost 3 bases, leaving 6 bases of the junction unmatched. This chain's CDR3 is CASSSAGTDSYNEQFF. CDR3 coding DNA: TGCGCCAGCAGCTCCGCCGGGACAGACTCCTACAATGAGCAGTTCTTC.

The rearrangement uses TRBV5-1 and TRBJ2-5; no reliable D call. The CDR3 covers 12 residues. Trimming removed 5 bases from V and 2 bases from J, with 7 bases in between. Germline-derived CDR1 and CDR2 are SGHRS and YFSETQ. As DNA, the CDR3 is TGCGCCAGCAGTCTGCCTCAAGAGACCCAGTACTTC. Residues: CASSLPQETQYF.

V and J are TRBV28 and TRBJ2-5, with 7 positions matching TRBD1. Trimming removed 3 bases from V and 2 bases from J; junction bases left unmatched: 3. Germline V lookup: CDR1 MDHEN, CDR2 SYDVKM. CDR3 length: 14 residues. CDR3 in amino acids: CASSLGDRQETQYF. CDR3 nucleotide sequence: TGTGCCAGCAGTTTGGGGGACAGACAAGAGACCCAGTACTTC.

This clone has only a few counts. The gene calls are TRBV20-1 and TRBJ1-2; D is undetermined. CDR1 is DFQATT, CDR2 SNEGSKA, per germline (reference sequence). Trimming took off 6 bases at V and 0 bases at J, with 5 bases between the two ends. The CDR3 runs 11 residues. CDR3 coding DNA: TGCAGTGCAGAGCCTAACTATGGCTACACCTTC. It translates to CSAEPNYGYTF.

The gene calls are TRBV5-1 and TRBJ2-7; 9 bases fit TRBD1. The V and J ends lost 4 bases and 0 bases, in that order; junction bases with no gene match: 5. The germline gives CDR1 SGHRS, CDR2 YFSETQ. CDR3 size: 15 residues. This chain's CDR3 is CASSPTGGRSYEQYF. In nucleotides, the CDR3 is TGCGCCAGCAGCCCCACAGGGGGCCGCTCCTACGAGCAGTACTTC.

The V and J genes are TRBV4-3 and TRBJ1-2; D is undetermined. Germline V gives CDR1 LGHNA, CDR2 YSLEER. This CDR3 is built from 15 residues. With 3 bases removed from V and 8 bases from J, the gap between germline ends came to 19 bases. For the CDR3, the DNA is TGCGCCAGCAGCCAGCCTACACGGTCCGACGGGGGCTACACCTTC. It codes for CASSQPTRSDGGYTF.

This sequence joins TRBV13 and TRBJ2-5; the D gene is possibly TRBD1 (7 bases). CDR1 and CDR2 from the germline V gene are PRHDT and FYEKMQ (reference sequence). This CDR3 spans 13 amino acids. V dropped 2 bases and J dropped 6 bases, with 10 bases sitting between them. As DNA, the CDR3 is TGTGCCAGCAGCTTATCAGGGGGGCAGACCCAGTACTTC. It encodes CASSLSGGQTQYF. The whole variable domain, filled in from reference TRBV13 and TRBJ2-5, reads AAGVIQSPRHLIKEKRETATLKCYPIPRHDTVYWYQQGPGQDPQFLISFYEKMQSDKGSIPDRFSAQQFSDYHSELNMSSLELGDSALYFCASSLSGGQTQYFGPGTRLLVL.

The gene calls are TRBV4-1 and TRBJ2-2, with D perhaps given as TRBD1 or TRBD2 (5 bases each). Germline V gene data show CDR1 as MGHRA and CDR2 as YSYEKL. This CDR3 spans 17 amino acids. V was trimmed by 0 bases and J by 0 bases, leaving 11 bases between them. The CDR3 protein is CASSQEGVAPNTGELFF. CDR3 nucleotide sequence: TGCGCCAGCAGCCAAGAAGGGGTAGCGCCGAACACCGGGGAGCTGTTTTTT.

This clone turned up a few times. This CDR3 is CASSRGLSYEQYF. CDR3 in DNA: TGTGCCAGCTCGCGGGGTTTATCCTACGAGCAGTACTTC. The rearrangement links TRBV27 to TRBJ2-7, with a possible D match to TRBD2 (6 bases). CDR1 MNHEY and CDR2 SMNVEV come from the germline V gene (reference sequence). The CDR3 contains 13 residues. Trimming stripped 8 bases from V and 1 base from J, with 12 bases between.

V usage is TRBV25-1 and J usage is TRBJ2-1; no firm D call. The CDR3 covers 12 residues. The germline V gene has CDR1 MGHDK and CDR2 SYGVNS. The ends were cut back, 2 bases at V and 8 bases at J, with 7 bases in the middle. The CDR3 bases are TGTGCCAGCAGTGAAGGTCAGTATGAGCAGTTCTTC. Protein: CASSEGQYEQFF.

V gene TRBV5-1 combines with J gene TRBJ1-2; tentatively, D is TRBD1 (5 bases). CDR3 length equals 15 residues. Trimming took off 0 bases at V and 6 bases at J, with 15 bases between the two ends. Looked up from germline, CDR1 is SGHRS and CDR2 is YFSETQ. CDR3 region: CASSLEVRGVDGYTF. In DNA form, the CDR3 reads TGCGCCAGCAGCTTGGAAGTAAGGGGCGTCGATGGCTACACCTTC. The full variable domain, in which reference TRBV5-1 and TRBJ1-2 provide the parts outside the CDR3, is KAGVTQTPRYLIKTRGQQVTLSCSPISGHRSVSWYQQTPGQGLQFLFEYFSETQRNKGNFPGRFSGRQFSNSRSEMNVSTLELGDSALYLCASSLEVRGVDGYTFGSGTRLTVV.

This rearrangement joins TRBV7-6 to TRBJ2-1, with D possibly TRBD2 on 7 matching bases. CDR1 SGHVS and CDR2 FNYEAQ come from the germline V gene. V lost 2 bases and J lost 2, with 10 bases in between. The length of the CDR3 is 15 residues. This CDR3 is CASSLTRGPYNEQFF. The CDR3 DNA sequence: TGTGCCAGCAGCTTAACGCGGGGGCCCTACAATGAGCAGTTCTTC. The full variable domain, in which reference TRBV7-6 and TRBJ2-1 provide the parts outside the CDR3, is GAGVSQSPRYKVTKRGQDVALRCDPISGHVSLYWYRQALGQGPEFLTYFNYEAQQDKSGLPNDRFSAERPEGSISTLTIQRTEQRDSAMYRCASSLTRGPYNEQFFGPGTRLTVL.

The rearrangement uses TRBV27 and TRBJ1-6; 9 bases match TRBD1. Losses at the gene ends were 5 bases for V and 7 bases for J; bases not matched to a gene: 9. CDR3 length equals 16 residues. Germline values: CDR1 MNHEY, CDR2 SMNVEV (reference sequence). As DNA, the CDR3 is TGTGCCAGCAGTCTCAATCTAGACAGGGGGAATTCACCCCTCCACTTT. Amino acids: CASSLNLDRGNSPLHF.

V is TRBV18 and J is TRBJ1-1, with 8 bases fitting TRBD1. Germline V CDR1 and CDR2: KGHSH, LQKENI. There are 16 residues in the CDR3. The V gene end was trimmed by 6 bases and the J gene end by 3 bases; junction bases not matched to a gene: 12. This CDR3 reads CASSFTRTGTDTEAFF. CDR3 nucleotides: TGTGCCAGCTCTTTTACGAGGACAGGGACGGACACTGAAGCTTTCTTT.

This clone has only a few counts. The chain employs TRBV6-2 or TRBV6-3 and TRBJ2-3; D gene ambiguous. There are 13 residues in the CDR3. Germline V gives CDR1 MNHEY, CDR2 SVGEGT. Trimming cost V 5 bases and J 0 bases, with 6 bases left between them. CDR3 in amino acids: CASSQQSTDTQYF. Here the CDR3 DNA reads TGTGCCAGCAGTCAGCAGAGCACAGATACGCAGTATTTT.

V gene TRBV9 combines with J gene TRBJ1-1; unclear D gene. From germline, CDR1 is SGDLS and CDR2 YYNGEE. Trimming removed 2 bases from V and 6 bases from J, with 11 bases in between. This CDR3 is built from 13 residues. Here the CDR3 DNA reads TGTGCCAGCAGCGTCGGCGCCCTGTCTGAAGCTTTCTTT. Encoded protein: CASSVGALSEAFF. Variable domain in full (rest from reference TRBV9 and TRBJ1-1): DSGVTQTPKHLITATGQRVTLRCSPRSGDLSVYWYQQSLDQGLQFLIQYYNGEERAKGNILERFSAQQFPDLHSELNLSSLELGDSALYFCASSVGALSEAFFGQGTRLTVV.

The CDR3 DNA sequence: TGTGCCAGCAGCCCTCAGACAGGGGACGAGACCCAGTACTTC. Its protein is CASSPQTGDETQYF. The rearrangement uses TRBV9 and TRBJ2-5, with 8 bases identical to TRBD1. Germline-derived CDR1 and CDR2 are SGDLS and YYNGEE. The CDR3 loop spans 14 amino acids. The V gene end was trimmed by 4 bases and the J gene end by 5 bases; junction bases not matched to a gene: 7.

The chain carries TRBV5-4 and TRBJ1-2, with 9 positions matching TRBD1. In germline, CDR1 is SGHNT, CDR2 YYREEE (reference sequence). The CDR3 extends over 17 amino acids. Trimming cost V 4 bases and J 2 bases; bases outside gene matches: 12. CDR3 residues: CASSPGGQGLSNYGYTF. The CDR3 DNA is TGTGCCAGCAGCCCCGGGGGACAGGGACTTTCCAACTATGGCTACACCTTC.

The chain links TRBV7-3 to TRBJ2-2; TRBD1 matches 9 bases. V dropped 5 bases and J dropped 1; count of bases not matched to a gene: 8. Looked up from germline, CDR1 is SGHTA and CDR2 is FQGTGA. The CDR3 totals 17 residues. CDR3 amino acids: CASSKNQDRGNTGELFF. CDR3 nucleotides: TGTGCCAGCAGCAAAAACCAGGACAGGGGGAACACCGGGGAGCTGTTTTTT.